The TCR beta chain under discussion was sequenced for a study of cytomegalovirus exposure and HLA in healthy donors. Whole-study results and caveats: In an earlier analysis, most TCR beta V segments were productive about 87% or about 30% of the time.

Primers: 60 Vbeta forward and 13 Jbeta reverse. Libraries were prepared by immunoSEQ multiplex PCR; TCRdb keeps only in-frame clonotypes and omits some of them. Of 170,000 or so clones listed, about three quarters are singletons. Note on this clone: Its matching antigen is unknown.

The germline V gene has CDR1 SGHAT and CDR2 FQNNGV. The CDR3 extends over 15 amino acids. Trimming removed 4 bases from V and 2 bases from J; junction bases left unmatched: 7. The V and J genes are TRBV11-2 and TRBJ2-7; 8 positions agree with TRBD1. The TCR comes from a woman aged 45-65 years in good health and CMV-seropositive. Material for sequencing was PBMCs. DNA of the CDR3: TGTGCCAGCAGCTCCGGACAGGGAGTGCCCTACGAGCAGTACTTC. Translation: CASSSGQGVPYEQYF.